The 7 T cell receptor beta chains listed next were all sequenced from one sample in a study of T cell changes during pregnancy in multiple sclerosis. Only in-frame clones appear in the TCRdb table, and some are missing; sequencing was by immunoSEQ multiplex PCR. The sample records tens of thousands of clones, about 94% being singletons. Material: CD8+ T cells from peripheral blood mononuclear cells, obtained in the second trimester of pregnancy. The origin of the receptors is a female donor with multiple sclerosis, enrolled in a pregnancy study.

The chain carries TRBV28 and TRBJ2-3, with 10 bases identical to TRBD1. The J segment lost 3 bases and the V segment lost 4 bases, leaving 4 bases of the junction unmatched. Germline loops: CDR1 MDHEN, CDR2 SYDVKM. The CDR3 consists of 15 residues. CDR3 region: CASSSGTGETDTQYF. The CDR3 DNA is TGTGCCAGCAGTTCCGGGACAGGGGAAACAGATACGCAGTATTTT.

The rearrangement joins TRBV2 to TRBJ2-7; a possible D gene is TRBD1 (5 bases). Between the trimmed V and J ends, which lost 9 bases and 9 bases, there was a span of 24 bases. Germline V lookup: CDR1 SNHLY, CDR2 FYNNEI. The length of the CDR3 is 14 residues. The DNA for the CDR3 is TGTGCCAGTTCGGAGAAGGGGAAAAGTACGGGGCAGTACTTC. It yields the protein CASSEKGKSTGQYF.

V and J are TRBV7-9 and TRBJ2-1; 8 positions agree with TRBD2. The germline V gene encodes CDR1 SEHNR and CDR2 FQNEAQ (reference sequence). The CDR3 is 17 amino acids. The junction had 9 bases not matched to a gene; V was cut back by 2 bases and J by 3 bases. CDR3 protein: CASSLKPGGGIYNEQFF. CDR3 bases: TGTGCCAGCAGCTTAAAGCCCGGGGGGGGAATCTACAATGAGCAGTTCTTC.

The rearrangement uses TRBV12-5 and TRBJ2-4; 11 positions match TRBD2. CDR1 LGHNT and CDR2 FRNRAP come from the germline V gene. This CDR3 has 17 amino acids. V lost 4 bases, J lost 0 bases, and 5 bases stayed unmatched. CDR3: CASGSGTSGVAKNIQYF. CDR3 nucleotide sequence: TGTGCTAGTGGTTCCGGGACTAGCGGAGTAGCCAAAAACATTCAGTACTTC.

The chain employs TRBV10-3 and TRBJ1-5; possible D gene TRBD1, 6 bases. V was pared by 0 bases and J by 0 bases, with 12 bases between. Germline CDR1 is ENHRY and CDR2 is SYGVKD. This CDR3 comprises 17 residues. CDR3 nucleotide sequence: TGTGCCATCAGTGAGTCGGGGGACACTCATAGCAATCAGCCCCAGCATTTT. This encodes CAISESGDTHSNQPQHF.

The rearrangement joins TRBV7-9 to TRBJ2-2, with 9 bases that match TRBD2. Per germline, CDR1 SEHNR and CDR2 FQNEAQ (reference sequence). V shed 5 bases and J 0 bases; nucleotides not matched to a gene: 4. The CDR3 consists of 16 residues. The CDR3 DNA sequence: TGTGCCAGCAGCCCCACTAGCGGGCCGAACACCGGGGAGCTGTTTTTT. Its protein is CASSPTSGPNTGELFF.

This chain uses TRBV4-3 with TRBJ2-1; perhaps TRBD2 as D (6 bases). The length of the CDR3 is 17 residues. Germline values: CDR1 LGHNA, CDR2 YSLEER. Trimming left V 0 bases short and J 2 bases short, with 14 bases between. The CDR3: CASSQDSASAPYNEQFF. CDR3 nucleotides: TGCGCCAGCAGCCAAGATTCGGCTAGCGCCCCCTACAATGAGCAGTTCTTC.